Listed below are T cell receptor beta chains from one sample, sequenced in a study of cytomegalovirus exposure and HLA in healthy donors. TCRdb's table, derived via immunoSEQ multiplex PCR, lists solely in-frame clones and lacks some. The sample holds some 120,000 clones; around 78% are singletons and the top ten take more than 3%. Specimen: PBMCs. The receptors were gathered from a man in his forties in good health and CMV-seronegative. CDR3s include the opening cysteine and the closing phenylalanine or tryptophan. Fields, in order: J gene, D gene, V gene, clone size, CDR3 DNA, CDR3 protein. The D gene is left open where the match is weak. Size is stated for part of the rows, as once, few or many counts, or as a class when the clone is expanded.

TRBJ2-2 | NA | TRBV7-9 | few | TGTGCCAGCAGCTGGGCCCGGCCCCGGGGCACCGGGGAGCTGTTTTTT | CASSWARPRGTGELFF
TRBJ1-3 | NA | TRBV7-9 | once | TGTGCCAGCAGCTCGGGACTGTCTGATGGAAACACCATATATTTT | CASSSGLSDGNTIYF
TRBJ2-2 | TRBD2 | TRBV9 | NA | TGTGCCAGCAGCGTATCAAAGGGGAGGGCAGGGATTGCCGGGGAGCTGTTTTTT | CASSVSKGRAGIAGELFF
TRBJ2-1 | NA | TRBV28 | NA | TGTGCCAGCAGGCGGGACTCTTACAATGAGCAGTTCTTC | CASRRDSYNEQFF
TRBJ2-7 | NA | TRBV6-1 | NA | TGTGCCAGCAATCCCGAGTGGGGGGGGCGGTACGAGCAGTACTTC | CASNPEWGGRYEQYF
TRBJ2-2 | NA | TRBV4-3 | NA | TGCGCCAGCAGCCAAGAATATAGGGGGGGCGGGGAGCTGTTTTTT | CASSQEYRGGGELFF
TRBJ2-7 | TRBD1 | TRBV28 | NA | TGTGCCAGCAGTTTTGGACCCGGGACAGGGGCCTACGAGCAGTACTTC | CASSFGPGTGAYEQYF
TRBJ2-7 | NA | TRBV7-2 | NA | TGTGCCAGCAGCTTTCTGGCGGGGGCCACACGAAGCTACGAGCAGTACTTC | CASSFLAGATRSYEQYF
TRBJ1-4 | NA | TRBV7-6 | NA | TGTGCCAGCAGTCCCGCCACCGCCGGGGGGAGGGAGAATGAAAAACTGTTTTTT | CASSPATAGGRENEKLFF
TRBJ2-3 | TRBD2 | TRBV10-3 | NA | TGTGCCATCAGTGAGGCAAAAGGAGCGGGGGGGCGTGCAGATACGCAGTATTTT | CAISEAKGAGGRADTQYF
TRBJ1-6 | TRBD1 | TRBV13 | NA | TGTGCCAGCAGCGACACAGGGGATTTTAATTCACCCCTCCACTTT | CASSDTGDFNSPLHF
TRBJ1-2 | NA | TRBV21-1 | NA | TGTGCCAGCAGCAAAGGAGTCGGGGGAAAGGGCCCTAACTATGGCTACACCTTC | CASSKGVGGKGPNYGYTF
TRBJ2-7 | NA | TRBV5-1 | few | TGCGCCAGCAGCTTGTCGGTAACAGGGAGCCACGAGCAGTACTTC | CASSLSVTGSHEQYF
TRBJ1-1 | NA | TRBV7-2 | NA | TGTGCCAGCAGCTCGACGGACTTAATTGTTACTATGAACACTGAAGCTTTCTTT | CASSSTDLIVTMNTEAFF
TRBJ2-2 | TRBD1 | TRBV6-1 | NA | TGTGCCAGCACCAGGGGGCAGGGATCATTCGGGGAGCTGTTTTTT | CASTRGQGSFGELFF
TRBJ2-7 | NA | TRBV11-3 | few | TGTGCCAGCAGCTTACAGGGGTTTGGAGTGAACGAGCAGTACTTC | CASSLQGFGVNEQYF
TRBJ1-2 | TRBD1 | TRBV5-5 | NA | TGTGCCAGCAGCTCGGGGACAGACGGCTATGGCTACACCTTC | CASSSGTDGYGYTF
TRBJ1-1 | NA | TRBV7-3 | NA | TGTGCCAGCAGCTTAGGTGGGGAGAGGAACACTGAAGCTTTCTTT | CASSLGGERNTEAFF
TRBJ1-5 | TRBD1 | TRBV30 | NA | TGTGCCTGTACCACGGACAGGGGAAGCAATCAGCCCCAGCATTTT | CACTTDRGSNQPQHF
TRBJ2-2 | NA | TRBV7-3 | NA | TGTGCCAGCAGCTTACAGGGGATGTCCACCGGGGAGCTGTTTTTT | CASSLQGMSTGELFF
TRBJ2-7 | TRBD2 | TRBV4-2 | NA | TGTGCCAGCAGCCAGACTAGCGGGGAAACCTACGAGCAGTACTTC | CASSQTSGETYEQYF